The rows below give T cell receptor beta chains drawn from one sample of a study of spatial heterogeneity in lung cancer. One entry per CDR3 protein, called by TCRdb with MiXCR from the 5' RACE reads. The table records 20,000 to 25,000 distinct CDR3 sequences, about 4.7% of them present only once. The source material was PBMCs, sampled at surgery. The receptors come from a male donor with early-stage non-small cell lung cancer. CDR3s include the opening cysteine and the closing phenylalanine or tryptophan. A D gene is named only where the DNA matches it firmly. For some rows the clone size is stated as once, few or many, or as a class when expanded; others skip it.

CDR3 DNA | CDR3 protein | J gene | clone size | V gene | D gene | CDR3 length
TGTGCCAGCAGTTTCCGGGAGACCCAGTACTTC | CASSFRETQYF | TRBJ2-5 | many | TRBV12-3/TRBV12-4 | . | 11
TGCAGCGCCGGGACAGAGTTCTACGAGCAGTACTTC | CSAGTEFYEQYF | TRBJ2-7 | medium-sized | TRBV29-1 | TRBD1 | 12
TGTGCCAGCAGCCATGGCTCTAGCGGGGACTTTATCACAGATACGCAGTATTTT | CASSHGSSGDFITDTQYF | TRBJ2-3 | . | TRBV4-2 | TRBD2 | 18
TGTGCCAGCAGCTCCCGGGACGCTCAACCCTCTGGGGCCAACGTCCTGACTTTC | CASSSRDAQPSGANVLTF | TRBJ2-6 | . | TRBV7-9 | . | 18
TGTGCCAGCAGCTTAGGGGGCTCTGGGGCCAACGTCCTGACTTTC | CASSLGGSGANVLTF | TRBJ2-6 | many | TRBV7-3 | . | 15
TGCGCCAGCAGCCAGGGGACAGGGGCAACTAATGAAAAACTGTTTTTT | CASSQGTGATNEKLFF | TRBJ1-4 | medium-sized | TRBV4-1 | TRBD1 | 16
TGTGCCAGCAGTGCACTTGGACAGGCTAACTATGGCTACACCTTC | CASSALGQANYGYTF | TRBJ1-2 | many | TRBV6-1 | TRBD1 | 15
TGTGCCAGCAGCTTAGGGGCCGGGGAAGCAGATACGCAGTATTTT | CASSLGAGEADTQYF | TRBJ2-3 | medium-sized | TRBV11-2 | . | 15
TGCCCGAAGTTGGACGAGCAGTACTTC | CPKLDEQYF | TRBJ2-7 | few | TRBV24-1 | . | 9
TGTGCCAGCAGCTCGACAGGGGACTACAATGAGCAGTTCTTC | CASSSTGDYNEQFF | TRBJ2-1 | many | TRBV4-2 | TRBD1 | 14
TGTGCCAGCAGCTCCGTCGCCTCACGGACGCAGTATTTT | CASSSVASRTQYF | TRBJ2-3 | many | TRBV11-3 | . | 13
TGTGCCAGCAGTGATAGGGGACTAGGAAAGCAGTACTTC | CASSDRGLGKQYF | TRBJ2-7 | . | TRBV2 | TRBD2 | 13
TGCAGCGTTGTGGGGGTGAGTAGCCGCAACAATGAGCAGTTCTTC | CSVVGVSSRNNEQFF | TRBJ2-1 | many | TRBV29-1 | . | 15
TGTGCCAGCAGCCCCGTTTTGGGGACCCAGTACTTC | CASSPVLGTQYF | TRBJ2-5 | medium-sized | TRBV7-6 | . | 12
TGTGCCAGCAAAGTGTACCCTGGCAGCAACACTGAAGCTTTCTTT | CASKVYPGSNTEAFF | TRBJ1-1 | many | TRBV7-8 | . | 15
TGTGCCAGCTCAAATCAGGAGGCAGATACGCAGTATTTT | CASSNQEADTQYF | TRBJ2-3 | many | TRBV18 | . | 13
TGCGCCAGCAGGTCCGGGACTAGCGGGAGGGTGAGGACAGATACGCAGTATTTT | CASRSGTSGRVRTDTQYF | TRBJ2-3 | many | TRBV10-2 | TRBD2 | 18
TGTGCCAGTAGTCCCGGGACGAGGTCCTACGAGCAGTACTTC | CASSPGTRSYEQYF | TRBJ2-7 | few | TRBV19 | . | 14
TGTGCCAGCAGCTTAATAAATAGGGCGTCGAGTAATTCACCCCTCCACTTT | CASSLINRASSNSPLHF | TRBJ1-6 | many | TRBV7-2 | . | 17
TGCGCCAGCAGCCGACAGGGGGACTACAATCAGCAGTTCTTC | CASSRQGDYNQQFF | TRBJ2-1 | . | TRBV5-1 | TRBD1 | 14
TGTGCCAGCAGCCCTGTACAGCAGGGAGGCGAGCAGTTCTTC | CASSPVQQGGEQFF | TRBJ2-1 | many | TRBV4-2 | . | 14